Each of the 22 T cell receptor beta chains below was sequenced from the same sample in a study of low-dose radiotherapy and immunotherapy resistance in tumors. Time point reported: after trial treatment. The treatment is: LDRT plus nivolumab, ipilimumab, low-dose cyclophosphamide and aspirin (RACIN trial). TRAV and TRBV primers primed cDNA for both TCRalpha and TCRbeta. It was with a constant-region primer and a V-primer adapter that TCRs were amplified over approximately 18 PCR cycles. MiXCR, run by TCRdb on the reads, gives a single entry per CDR3 protein. The data show about 100,000 distinct CDR3 sequences, about 20% seen once. Sequences were derived from PBMCs, sampled after low-dose radiotherapy plus immunotherapy. The receptor set was obtained from a male donor with prostate cancer.

In this sample, this clonotype turned up many times. V usage is TRBV20-1 and J usage is TRBJ2-5; D is ambiguous. Per germline, CDR1 DFQATT and CDR2 SNEGSKA (reference sequence). The CDR3 contains 13 residues. V was shortened by 0 bases and J by 3 bases, with 8 bases between the two germline ends. Here the CDR3 reads CSARDTMEETQYF. The CDR3 coding sequence is TGCAGTGCTAGAGATACGATGGAAGAGACCCAGTACTTC.

In this sample, this clonotype turned up a few times. J is TRBJ1-1 and V is TRBV7-6; D is unclear. This CDR3 comprises 15 residues. The germline V gene has CDR1 SGHVS and CDR2 FNYEAQ. V shed 5 bases and J shed 4 bases, with 17 bases lying between them. CDR3 sequence reads: CASSPMEGTLTEAFF. Written as DNA, the CDR3 is TGTGCCAGCAGCCCTATGGAGGGTACGCTCACTGAAGCTTTCTTT.

This clonotype was seen repeatedly, ten times or more. CDR3 loop: CASSSYPMSEAFF. The CDR3 region has the DNA TGTGCCAGCAGCTCTTACCCCATGAGTGAAGCTTTCTTT. The J gene is TRBJ1-1, the V gene TRBV11-1; D not certain. V was pared by 4 bases and J by 7 bases, with 13 bases between. Germline V CDR1 and CDR2: SGHAT, FQDESV (reference sequence). The CDR3 is 13 amino acids.

This clonotype was detected ten times or more. The chain is built from TRBV5-6 and TRBJ2-3; possibly TRBD1 for D (5 bases). The V gene's germline CDR1 is SGHDT and CDR2 YYEEEE. V was cut by 8 bases and J by 0 bases, with 13 bases left in between. The CDR3 runs 14 residues. The CDR3 sequence is CASGAPPSTDTQYF. The CDR3 coding sequence is TGTGCCAGTGGGGCACCCCCTAGCACAGATACGCAGTATTTT.

This clonotype was seen at least ten times. An end of the junction does not agree with germline; a read error may underlie this. This sequence joins TRBV5-3 and TRBJ2-5; TRBD1 is a possible D gene (6 bases). TRBV5-3 is treated as an ORF (open reading frame) with a function not yet certain. This CDR3 has 16 residues. CDR3 loop: CASSFGGVRGQETQYF. The CDR3 region has the DNA TGTGCCAGCAGCTTTGGTGGGGTCAGGGGCCAAGAGACCCAGTACTTC.

This clonotype was detected ten times or more. The gene calls are TRBV7-2 and TRBJ2-2; 14 bases map to TRBD2. CDR1 is SGHTA and CDR2 is FQGNSA in the germline V gene. V shed 5 bases and J 7 bases; nucleotides not matched to a gene: 6. This CDR3 is built from 16 residues. CDR3: CASSPGLAGGFGELFF. Written as DNA, the CDR3 is TGTGCCAGCAGCCCTGGACTAGCGGGGGGTTTCGGGGAGCTGTTTTTT.

This clonotype showed up many times. The V call is TRBV27, the J call TRBJ2-3, with TRBD2 as a possible D gene (6 bases). Germline CDR1 is MNHEY and CDR2 is SMNVEV (reference sequence). V gave up 3 bases and J gave up 3 bases, with 7 bases separating them. This CDR3 has 13 residues. CDR3 loop: CASSFGGTDTQYF. The CDR3, as DNA: TGTGCCAGCAGTTTTGGGGGGACAGATACGCAGTATTTT.

This clonotype was seen repeatedly, ten times or more. The rearrangement links TRBV5-1 to TRBJ1-5, with D possibly being TRBD1 (6 bases). Germline lookup yields CDR1 SGHRS and CDR2 YFSETQ. There are 15 residues in the CDR3. V was cut by 1 base and J by 6 bases, with 14 bases left in between. The CDR3 reads CASSLLAGEGQPQHF. The CDR3 DNA reads as TGCGCCAGCAGCTTGTTGGCAGGGGAAGGTCAGCCCCAGCATTTT.

This clonotype was found many times. The J gene is TRBJ2-2, the V gene TRBV6-1; D gene unclear. Germline CDR1 MNHNS, CDR2 SASEGT. V was shortened by 6 bases and J by 1 base, with 9 bases between the two germline ends. This CDR3 is 14 amino acids long. CDR3 amino acids: CASSLWGNTGELFF. In DNA, the CDR3 is TGTGCCAGCAGCCTATGGGGGAACACCGGGGAGCTGTTTTTT.

This clonotype showed up many times. The genes are TRBV4-2 and TRBJ2-4; D might be TRBD2 (5 bases). The CDR3 consists of 16 residues. Germline V lookup: CDR1 LGHNA, CDR2 YNFKEQ. Deletions cut 4 bases from V and 2 bases from J, with 15 bases between. The CDR3 here is CASSLDSVDSKNIQYF. As DNA, the CDR3 is TGTGCCAGCAGCCTTGATAGCGTGGATTCCAAAAACATTCAGTACTTC.

The sample holds many counts of this clonotype. The chain joins TRBV30 to TRBJ1-5; TRBD1 agrees at 9 bases. Looked up from germline, CDR1 is GTSNPN and CDR2 is SVGIG (reference sequence). CDR3 length equals 14 residues. V was pared by 5 bases and J by 6 bases, with 8 bases of the junction left unmatched. In nucleotides, the CDR3 is TGTGCCTGGGGAGGGGGACAGGGTGGTCAGCCCCAGCATTTT. Its translation: CAWGGGQGGQPQHF.

This clonotype was recorded at least ten times. This sequence joins TRBV3-1 and TRBJ2-1, with no clear D. The germline V and J ends were trimmed by 1 base and 8 bases, with 9 bases remaining between them. This CDR3 has 13 amino acids. Germline CDR1 and CDR2: LGHDT and YNNKEL (reference sequence). CDR3 bases: TGTGCCAGCAGCCAAGCGAAGCACTATGAGCAGTTCTTC. Its translation: CASSQAKHYEQFF.

Many counts were recorded for this clonotype. The chain combines TRBV7-2 with TRBJ1-5, with D possibly matching TRBD1 (5 bases). Germline V lookup: CDR1 SGHTA, CDR2 FQGNSA. Between the trimmed V and J ends, which lost 2 bases and 6 bases, there was a span of 11 bases. The CDR3 covers 14 residues. The CDR3 reads CASSLIGGGQPQHF. CDR3 nucleotides: TGTGCCAGCAGCTTAATCGGGGGGGGTCAGCCCCAGCATTTT.

A remark on this clonotype: A far more abundant clone sits one base away, making this likely a read error. The rearrangement joins TRBV6-8 to TRBJ1-1; maybe TRBD1 (5 bases). This CDR3 is built from 14 residues. Germline V gene data show CDR1 as MNHGY and CDR2 as SAAAGT. V was clipped by 5 bases and J by 0 bases, with 10 bases between them. CDR3 coding DNA: TGTGCCAGCAGTGTCGGGGCCATGAACACTGAAGCTTTCTTT. Protein sequence: CASSVGAMNTEAFF.

This clonotype was seen more than once but under ten times. V gene TRBV2 combines with J gene TRBJ2-5; D is possibly TRBD2 (6 bases). The V end lost 4 bases, the J end lost 3 bases, and 18 bases lay between the germline ends. Germline V gene data show CDR1 as SNHLY and CDR2 as FYNNEI. This CDR3 has 16 residues. CDR3 in DNA: TGTGCCAGCAGTGGAGTTCTTAGTAGCGGAAAAGAGACCCAGTACTTC. Its protein product is CASSGVLSSGKETQYF.

This clonotype came up many times. This chain links TRBV12-3 or TRBV12-4 with TRBJ1-3, with a weak D call TRBD1 (6 bases). V lost 5 bases, J lost 4 bases, and 9 bases lay in between. This CDR3 contains 13 residues. Written as DNA, the CDR3 is TGTGCCAGCAGTCTGGACAGCGGAAACACCATATATTTT. This gives the protein CASSLDSGNTIYF.

This clonotype has at least ten counts. This chain links TRBV5-1 with TRBJ1-1; 12 positions agree with TRBD1. V dropped 1 base and J dropped 4; count of bases not matched to a gene: 8. CDR1 SGHRS and CDR2 YFSETQ come from the germline V gene. The CDR3 runs to 17 residues. The CDR3 reads CASSLTGQGAGATEAFF. For the CDR3, the DNA is TGCGCCAGCAGCTTGACGGGACAGGGGGCGGGTGCCACTGAAGCTTTCTTT. The complete variable domain, with remaining parts taken from reference TRBV5-1 and TRBJ1-1, reads KAGVTQTPRYLIKTRGQQVTLSCSPISGHRSVSWYQQTPGQGLQFLFEYFSETQRNKGNFPGRFSGRQFSNSRSEMNVSTLELGDSALYLCASSLTGQGAGATEAFFGQGTRLTVV.

This clonotype was detected many times. The chain couples TRBV12-3 or TRBV12-4 to TRBJ1-5; weak D call: TRBD1 (5 bases). The CDR3 has 13 residues. Trimming shortened V by 3 bases and J by 9 bases, and 12 bases separated the two germline ends. Written as DNA, the CDR3 is TGTGCCAGCAGTTTTGGGGCTTTGGGGCCCCAGCATTTT. Protein sequence: CASSFGALGPQHF.

This clonotype was observed at least ten times. The chain uses TRBV19 and TRBJ2-1; 9 bases match TRBD1. This CDR3 has 15 amino acids. Germline assignment: CDR1 LNHDA and CDR2 SQIVND (reference sequence). Unmatched junction bases numbered 8, after V lost 6 bases and J lost 5 bases. CDR3 bases: TGTGCCAGTAGGGTAAGGGGACAGGGAAACAATGAGCAGTTCTTC. Translated, it gives CASRVRGQGNNEQFF. Full variable domain (missing parts from reference TRBV19 and TRBJ2-1): DGGITQSPKYLFRKEGQNVTLSCEQNLNHDAMYWYRQDPGQGLRLIYYSQIVNDFQKGDIAEGYSVSREKKESFPLTVTSAQKNPTAFYLCASRVRGQGNNEQFFGPGTRLTVL.

This clonotype was detected only a few times. V is TRBV4-1 and J is TRBJ2-1, with a tentative D call TRBD1 (6 bases). This CDR3 is built from 16 residues. Trimming took off 4 bases at V and 1 base at J, with 14 bases between the two ends. Germline V CDR1 and CDR2: MGHRA, YSYEKL. As DNA, the CDR3 is TGCGCCAGCAGCCCGTTACAGGGAGTATCCTACAATGAGCAGTTCTTC. Translating gives CASSPLQGVSYNEQFF.

This clonotype showed up many times. This chain joins TRBV19 and TRBJ1-5; weak D call: TRBD1 (5 bases). V was trimmed by 8 bases and J by 7 bases, leaving 12 bases between them. Germline assignment: CDR1 LNHDA and CDR2 SQIVND (reference sequence). The CDR3 extends over 12 amino acids. The CDR3: CASGGGEQPQHF. CDR3 nucleotides: TGTGCCAGTGGGGGGGGGGAACAGCCCCAGCATTTT.

This clonotype was picked up many times. The chain couples TRBV7-2 to TRBJ2-2, with 12 bases identical to TRBD2. There are 17 residues in the CDR3. In germline, CDR1 is SGHTA, CDR2 FQGNSA. V was clipped by 4 bases and J by 6 bases; unmatched bases: 9. The CDR3 nucleotides are TGTGCCAGCAGCTCCCACCCTAGCGGGGGGGCGGCCGGGGAGCTGTTTTTT. As protein: CASSSHPSGGAAGELFF.